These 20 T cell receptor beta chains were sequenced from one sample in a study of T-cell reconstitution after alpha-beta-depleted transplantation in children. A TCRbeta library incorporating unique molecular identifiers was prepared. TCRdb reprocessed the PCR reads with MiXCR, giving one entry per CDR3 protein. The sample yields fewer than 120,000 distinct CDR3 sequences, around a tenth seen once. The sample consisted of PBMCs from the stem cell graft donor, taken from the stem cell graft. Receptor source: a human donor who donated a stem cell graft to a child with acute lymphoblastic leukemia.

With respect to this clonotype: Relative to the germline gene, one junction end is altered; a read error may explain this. Here the CDR3 DNA reads TGCAGTGCTTTGCCCACTAGCCGCTCACCCACAGATACGCAGTATTTC. Its translation is CSALPTSRSPTDTQYF. The rearrangement uses TRBV20-1 and TRBJ2-3; a possible D gene is TRBD2 (6 bases). Germline V CDR1 and CDR2: DFQATT, SNEGSKA (reference sequence). This CDR3 comprises 16 residues.

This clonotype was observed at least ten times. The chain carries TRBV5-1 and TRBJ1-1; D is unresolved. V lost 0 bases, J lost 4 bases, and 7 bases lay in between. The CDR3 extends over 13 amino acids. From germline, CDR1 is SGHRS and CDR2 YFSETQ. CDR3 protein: CASSLVGSTEAFF. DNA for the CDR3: TGCGCCAGCAGCTTGGTTGGGAGCACTGAAGCTTTCTTT.

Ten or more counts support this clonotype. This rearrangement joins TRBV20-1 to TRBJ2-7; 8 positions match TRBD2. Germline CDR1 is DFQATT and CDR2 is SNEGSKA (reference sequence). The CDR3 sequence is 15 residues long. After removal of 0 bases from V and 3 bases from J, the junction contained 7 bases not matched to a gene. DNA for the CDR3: TGCAGTGCTAGAGATGGCCCTAGCGGGCTCTACGAGCAGTACTTC. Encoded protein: CSARDGPSGLYEQYF.

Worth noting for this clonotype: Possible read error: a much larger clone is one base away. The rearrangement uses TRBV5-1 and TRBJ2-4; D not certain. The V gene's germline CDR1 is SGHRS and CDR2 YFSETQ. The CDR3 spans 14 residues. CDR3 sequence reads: CASSLDSRGNSQYF. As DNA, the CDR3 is TGCGCCAGCAGCTTGGACAGTCGAGGAAACAGTCAGTACTTC.

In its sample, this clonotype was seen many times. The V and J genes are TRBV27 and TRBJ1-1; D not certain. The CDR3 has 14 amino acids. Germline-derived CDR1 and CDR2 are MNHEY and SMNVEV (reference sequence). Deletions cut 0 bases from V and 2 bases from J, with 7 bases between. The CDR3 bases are TGTGCCAGCAGTTTATCGAACACTAACACTGAAGCTTTCTTT. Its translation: CASSLSNTNTEAFF.

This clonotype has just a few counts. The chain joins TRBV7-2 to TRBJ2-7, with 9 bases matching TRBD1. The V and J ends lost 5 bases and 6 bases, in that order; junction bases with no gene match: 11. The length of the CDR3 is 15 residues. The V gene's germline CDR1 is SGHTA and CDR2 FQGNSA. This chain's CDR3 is CASSPSGRTGVEQYF. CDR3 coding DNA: TGTGCCAGCAGCCCGAGCGGACGGACAGGGGTCGAGCAGTACTTC.

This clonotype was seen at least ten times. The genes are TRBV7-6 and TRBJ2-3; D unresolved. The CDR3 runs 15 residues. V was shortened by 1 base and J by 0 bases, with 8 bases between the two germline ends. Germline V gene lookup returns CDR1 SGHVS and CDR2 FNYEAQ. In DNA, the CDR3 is TGTGCCAGCAGCTTAGATGGCAGTAGCACAGATACGCAGTATTTT. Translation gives CASSLDGSSTDTQYF.

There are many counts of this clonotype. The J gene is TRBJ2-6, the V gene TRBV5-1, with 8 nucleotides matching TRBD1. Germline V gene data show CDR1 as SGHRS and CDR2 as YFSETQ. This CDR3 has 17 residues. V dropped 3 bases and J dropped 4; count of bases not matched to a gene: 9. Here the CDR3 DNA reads TGCGCCAGCAGCTCGGGACAGGCAACGGGAGGGGCCAACGTCCTGACTTTC. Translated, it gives CASSSGQATGGANVLTF.

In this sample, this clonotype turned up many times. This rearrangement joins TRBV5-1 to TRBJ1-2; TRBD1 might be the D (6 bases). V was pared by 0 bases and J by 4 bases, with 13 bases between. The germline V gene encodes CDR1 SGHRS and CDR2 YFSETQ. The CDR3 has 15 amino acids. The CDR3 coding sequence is TGCGCCAGCAGCTTGGGACAGGCTTCCGCCTATGGCTACACCTTC. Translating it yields CASSLGQASAYGYTF.

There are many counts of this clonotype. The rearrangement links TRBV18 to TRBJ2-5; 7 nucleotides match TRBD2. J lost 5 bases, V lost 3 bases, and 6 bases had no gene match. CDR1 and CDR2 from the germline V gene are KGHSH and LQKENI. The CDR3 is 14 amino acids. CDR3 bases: TGTGCCAGCTCACCCGGACTAGGCGGCGAGACCCAGTACTTC. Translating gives CASSPGLGGETQYF.

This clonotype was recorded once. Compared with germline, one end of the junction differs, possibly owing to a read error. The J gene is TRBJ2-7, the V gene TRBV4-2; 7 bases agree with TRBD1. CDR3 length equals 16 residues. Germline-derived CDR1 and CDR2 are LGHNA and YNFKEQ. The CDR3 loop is CASSQAQGETGTLYSF. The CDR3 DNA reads TGTGCCAGCAGCCAAGCCCAGGGGGAGACAGGAACGTTATATAGCTTC.

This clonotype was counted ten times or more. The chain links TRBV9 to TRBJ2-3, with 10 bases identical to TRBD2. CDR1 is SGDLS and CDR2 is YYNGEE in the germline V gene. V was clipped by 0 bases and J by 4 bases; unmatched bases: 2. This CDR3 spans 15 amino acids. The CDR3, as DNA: TGTGCCAGCAGCGTAGAGCGGGGGGGCCCAGATACGCAGTATTTT. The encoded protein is CASSVERGGPDTQYF.

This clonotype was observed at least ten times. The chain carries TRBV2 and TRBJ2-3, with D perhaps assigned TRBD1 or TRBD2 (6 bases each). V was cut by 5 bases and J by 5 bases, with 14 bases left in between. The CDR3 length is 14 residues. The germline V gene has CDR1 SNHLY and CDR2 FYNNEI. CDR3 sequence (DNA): TGTGCCAGCAGTCGACAGGAGGGTCAAGATACGCAGTATTTT. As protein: CASSRQEGQDTQYF.

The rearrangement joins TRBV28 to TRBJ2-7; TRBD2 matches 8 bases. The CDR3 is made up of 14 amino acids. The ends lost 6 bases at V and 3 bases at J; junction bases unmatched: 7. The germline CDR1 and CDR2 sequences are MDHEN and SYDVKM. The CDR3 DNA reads TGTGCCAGCAGCCCCCCGGGACTAGACTACGAGCAGTACTTC. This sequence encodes CASSPPGLDYEQYF.

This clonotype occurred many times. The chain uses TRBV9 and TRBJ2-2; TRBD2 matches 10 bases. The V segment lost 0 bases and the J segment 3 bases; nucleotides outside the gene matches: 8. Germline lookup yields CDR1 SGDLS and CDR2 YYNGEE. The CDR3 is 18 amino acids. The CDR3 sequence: CASSVDPSGSRYTGELFF. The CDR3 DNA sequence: TGTGCCAGCAGCGTAGACCCTAGCGGGAGTAGGTACACCGGGGAGCTGTTTTTT.

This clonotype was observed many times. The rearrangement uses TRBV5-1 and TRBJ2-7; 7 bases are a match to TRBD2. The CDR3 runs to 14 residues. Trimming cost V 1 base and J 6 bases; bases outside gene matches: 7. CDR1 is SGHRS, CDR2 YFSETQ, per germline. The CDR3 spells CASSLRTSIGEQYF. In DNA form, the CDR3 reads TGCGCCAGCAGCTTGCGGACTAGTATCGGCGAGCAGTACTTC.

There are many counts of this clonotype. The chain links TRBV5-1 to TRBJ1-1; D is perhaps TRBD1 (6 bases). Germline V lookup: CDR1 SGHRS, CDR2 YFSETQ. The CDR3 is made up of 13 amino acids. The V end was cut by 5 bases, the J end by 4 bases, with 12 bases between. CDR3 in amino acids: CASRLGGGTEAFF. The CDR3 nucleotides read TGCGCCAGCAGGCTGGGGGGCGGCACTGAAGCTTTCTTT.

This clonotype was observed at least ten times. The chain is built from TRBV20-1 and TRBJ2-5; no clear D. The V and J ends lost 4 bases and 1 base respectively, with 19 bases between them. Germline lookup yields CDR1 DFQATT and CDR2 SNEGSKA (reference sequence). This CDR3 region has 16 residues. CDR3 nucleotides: TGCAGTGCTAATACGGCGTCAGCTAGTTTCCAAGAGACCCAGTACTTC. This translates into CSANTASASFQETQYF.

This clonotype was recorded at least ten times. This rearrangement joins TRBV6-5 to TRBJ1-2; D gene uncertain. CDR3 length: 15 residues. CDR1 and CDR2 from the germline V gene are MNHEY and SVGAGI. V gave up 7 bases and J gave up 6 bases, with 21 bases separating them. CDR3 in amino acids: CASTPIWRARNGYTF. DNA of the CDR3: TGTGCCAGCACTCCCATCTGGAGGGCGCGGAATGGCTACACCTTC.

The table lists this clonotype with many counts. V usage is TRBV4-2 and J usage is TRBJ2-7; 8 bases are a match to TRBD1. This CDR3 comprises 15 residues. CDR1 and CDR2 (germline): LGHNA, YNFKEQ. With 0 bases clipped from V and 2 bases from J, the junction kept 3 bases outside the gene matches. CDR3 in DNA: TGTGCCAGCAGCCAAGATCAGGACAGGGCCTACGAGCAGTACTTC. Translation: CASSQDQDRAYEQYF.